Sequencing of this T cell receptor (beta chain) was carried out in a study of somatic mutations in cytotoxic T cells in rheumatoid arthritis. Across the whole study: Patient blood (about 30 ml EDTA) was taken immediately after diagnosis and before treatment. Several of the V beta antibody-stained T-cell populations were flow-sorted at nearly 100% purity; V beta1+ cells were among them and were sequenced for TCRB.

The germline V and J ends were trimmed by 4 bases and 5 bases, with 9 bases remaining between them. The CDR3 runs to 13 residues. Looked up from germline, CDR1 is PRHDT and CDR2 is FYEKMQ (reference sequence). Under the authors' procedure: Published virus-specific TCRB sequences were rarely matched by patient CD8+ clones larger than 1%. TCRdb keeps only in-frame clones here, not all; method: immunoSEQ multiplex PCR. That table furnishes V, J and clone size, whereas the DNA furnished D and trimming. The profile shows several thousand clones, 60% to 75% of them singletons. This clone was seen a handful of times.

The specimen was CD8+ T cells sorted from blood. The receptor's source is an adult with rheumatoid arthritis. The chain uses TRBV13 and TRBJ2-1, with a tentative D call TRBD2 (6 bases). The DNA for the CDR3 is TGTGCCAGCAGCTCCTCGGGGGACAATGAGCAGTTCTTC. Translation gives CASSSSGDNEQFF.